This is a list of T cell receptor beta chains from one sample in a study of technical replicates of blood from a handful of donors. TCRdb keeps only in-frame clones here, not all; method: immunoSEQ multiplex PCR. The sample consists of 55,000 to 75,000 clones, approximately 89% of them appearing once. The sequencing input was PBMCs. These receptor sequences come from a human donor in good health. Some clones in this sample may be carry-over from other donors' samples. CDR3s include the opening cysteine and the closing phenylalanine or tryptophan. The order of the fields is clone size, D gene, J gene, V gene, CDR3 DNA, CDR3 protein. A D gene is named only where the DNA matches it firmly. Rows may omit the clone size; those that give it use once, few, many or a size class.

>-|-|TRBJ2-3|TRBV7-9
TGTGCCAGCAGCTTAGCAGGGAGGACAGATACGCAGTATTTT
CASSLAGRTDTQYF
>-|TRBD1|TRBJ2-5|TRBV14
TGTGCCAGCACCCGAGGACAGGGGATCCAAGAGACCCAGTACTTC
CASTRGQGIQETQYF
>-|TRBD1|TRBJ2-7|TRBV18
TGTGCCAGCTCACTCCTCCCGGGACAGGGGGCATCCGAGCAGTACTTC
CASSLLPGQGASEQYF
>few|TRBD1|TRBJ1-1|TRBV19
TGTGCCAGTAGGCCTGACAGGGGGCTGAAGAACACTGAAGCTTTCTTT
CASRPDRGLKNTEAFF
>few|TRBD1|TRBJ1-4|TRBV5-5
TGTGCCAGCAGCTTTGGGGACAGGGAAAGTGAAAAACTGTTTTTT
CASSFGDRESEKLFF
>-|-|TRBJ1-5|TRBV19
TGTGCCAGTAGTTGGACAAGAAATCAGCCCCAGCATTTT
CASSWTRNQPQHF
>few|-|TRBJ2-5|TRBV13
TGTGCCAGCAGCTTATTGAAAGGAGAGCAAGAGACCCAGTACTTC
CASSLLKGEQETQYF
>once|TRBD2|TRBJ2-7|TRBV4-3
TGCGCCAGCAGCCAAGGACTAGCGGGGAGGTTCCCCTTCTACGAGCAGTACTTC
CASSQGLAGRFPFYEQYF
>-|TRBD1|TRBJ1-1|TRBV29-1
TGCAGCGTTTGGGTGGGGACAGGGAGAATAGAAGCTTTCTTT
CSVWVGTGRIEAFF
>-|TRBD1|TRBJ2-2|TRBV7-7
TGTGCCAGCAGCTGGACAGGGAACACCGGGGAGCTGTTTTTT
CASSWTGNTGELFF
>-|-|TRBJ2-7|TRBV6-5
TGTGCCAGCAGGGGGCAGTGGTACGAGCAGTACTTC
CASRGQWYEQYF
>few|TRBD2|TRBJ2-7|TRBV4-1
TGCGCCAGCAGCCAAATCCCGGGACTAGCGGGGGAAACCTACGAGCAGTACTTC
CASSQIPGLAGETYEQYF
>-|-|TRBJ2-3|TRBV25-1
TGTGCCAGCAGCCGGCCCGGGGCAGATACGCAGTATTTT
CASSRPGADTQYF
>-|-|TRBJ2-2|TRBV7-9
TGTGCCAGCGGAGTCGCGGGCACCGGGGAGCTGTTTTTT
CASGVAGTGELFF
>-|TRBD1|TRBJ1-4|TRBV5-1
TGCGCCAGCAGCCCCGACAGGGGTGGGGAAAAACTGTTTTTT
CASSPDRGGEKLFF
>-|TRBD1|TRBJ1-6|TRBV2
TGTGCCAGCAGTGAAATGACAGGGGATCGTAATTCACCCCTCCACTTT
CASSEMTGDRNSPLHF
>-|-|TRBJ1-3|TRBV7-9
TGTGCCAGCAGCCGCGAGACAAGCCGACATGGAAACACCATATATTTT
CASSRETSRHGNTIYF
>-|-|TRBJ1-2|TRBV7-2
TGTGCCAGCAGCTTGCGCGGGGAGCCTTATGGCTACACCTTC
CASSLRGEPYGYTF
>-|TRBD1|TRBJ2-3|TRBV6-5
TGTGCCAGCAGTTACTCGACAGGGGCAAACACAGATACGCAGTATTTT
CASSYSTGANTDTQYF
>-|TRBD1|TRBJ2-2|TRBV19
TGTGCCAACTTAAAGACAGGGATGTGGTCCGGGGAGCTGTTTTTT
CANLKTGMWSGELFF
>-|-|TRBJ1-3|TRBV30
TGTGCCTGGAGTGTACACTCAGGCAGCTCTGGAAACACCATATATTTT
CAWSVHSGSSGNTIYF
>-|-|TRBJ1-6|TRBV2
TGTGCCAGCACCAAAGGTGGGGGCGCAAATTCACCCCTCCACTTT
CASTKGGGANSPLHF
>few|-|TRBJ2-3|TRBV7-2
TGTGCCAGCAGCTCCCGGACTATCTCAGTAAGAGATACGCAGTATTTT
CASSSRTISVRDTQYF
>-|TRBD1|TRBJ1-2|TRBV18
TGTGCCAGCTCCAGGGACAGCCTCTATGGCTACACCTTC
CASSRDSLYGYTF
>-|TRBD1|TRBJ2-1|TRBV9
TGTGCCAGCAGCGTAGCGGGGACAGGCCGATACAATGAGCAGTTCTTC
CASSVAGTGRYNEQFF
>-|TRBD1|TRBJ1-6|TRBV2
TGTGCCAGCAGGACAGGGGTTAATTCACCCCTCCACTTT
CASRTGVNSPLHF
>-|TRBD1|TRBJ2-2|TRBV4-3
TGCGCCAGCAGCCAAGCCACAGGGGGCTCTTTAAACACCGGGGAGCTGTTTTTT
CASSQATGGSLNTGELFF
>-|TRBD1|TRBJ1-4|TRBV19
TGTGCCAGTAGCAGGGGGCATAAGAGCGAAAAACTGTTTTTT
CASSRGHKSEKLFF
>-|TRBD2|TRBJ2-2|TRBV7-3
TGTGCCAGCAGCATCGGACTAGCGGGGGGATATACCGGGGAGCTGTTTTTT
CASSIGLAGGYTGELFF
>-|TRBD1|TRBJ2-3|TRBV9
TGTGCCAGCAGCGGACGACAGGGGAACACAGATACGCAGTATTTT
CASSGRQGNTDTQYF
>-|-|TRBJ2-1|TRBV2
TGTGCCAGCAAGGAGAACAGAGAGGGTGAGCAGTTCTTC
CASKENREGEQFF
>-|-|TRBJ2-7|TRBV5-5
TGTGCCAGCAGCTTGTTCCGAGTTACCTACGAGCAGTACTTC
CASSLFRVTYEQYF
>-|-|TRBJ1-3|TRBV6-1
TGTGCCATCCGACAGGCCTCTGGAAACACCATATATTTT
CAIRQASGNTIYF
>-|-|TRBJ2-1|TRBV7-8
TGTGCCAGCAGCTTGTATAGGGGCAATGAGCAGTTCTTC
CASSLYRGNEQFF
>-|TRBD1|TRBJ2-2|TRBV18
TGTGCCAGCTCACAGGGACAGGGTGACACCGGGGAGCTGTTTTTT
CASSQGQGDTGELFF
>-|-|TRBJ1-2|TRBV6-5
TGTGCCAGCAGGGGACAAAACTATGGCTACACCTTC
CASRGQNYGYTF
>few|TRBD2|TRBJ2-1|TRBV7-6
TGTGCCAGCAGCGTGATAAGCGGGGGTACAATCGCTTTCAATGAGCAGTTCTTC
CASSVISGGTIAFNEQFF
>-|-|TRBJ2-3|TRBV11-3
TGTGCCAGCAGCTTAGATGGTACGGGGGGCCGGGATACGCAGTATTTT
CASSLDGTGGRDTQYF
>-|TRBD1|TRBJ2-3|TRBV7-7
TGTGCCAGCAGCCCGGGACAGGGTAGCACAGATACGCAGTATTTT
CASSPGQGSTDTQYF
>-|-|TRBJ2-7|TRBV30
TGTGCCTGGAGCTCCCCCTCCTACGAGCAGTACTTC
CAWSSPSYEQYF
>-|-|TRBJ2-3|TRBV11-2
TGTGCCAGCAGCTTAGACCTAGCTTCAGATACGCAGTATTTT
CASSLDLASDTQYF
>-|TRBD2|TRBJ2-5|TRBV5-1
TGCGCCAGCAGCCCGGCTAGCGGGGGACAGACCCAGTACTTC
CASSPASGGQTQYF
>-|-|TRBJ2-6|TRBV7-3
TGTGCCAGCCGGGGCTCTGGGGCCAACGTCCTGACTTTC
CASRGSGANVLTF
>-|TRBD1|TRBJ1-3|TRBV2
TGTGCCCCGGGGGACAGGCTTCCAAACACCATATATTTT
CAPGDRLPNTIYF
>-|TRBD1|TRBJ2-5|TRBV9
TGTGCCAGCAGCAGAGGGGGCCTAGGTGAGACCCAGTACTTC
CASSRGGLGETQYF
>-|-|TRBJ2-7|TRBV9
TGTGCCAGCAGCGTCGACTCCCTCGGATACGAGCAGTACTTC
CASSVDSLGYEQYF
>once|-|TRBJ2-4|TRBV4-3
TGCGCCAGCAGCCAATTATGGGGGCACGGGCTAGCCAAAAACATTCAGTACTTC
CASSQLWGHGLAKNIQYF
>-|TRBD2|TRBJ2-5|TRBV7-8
TGTGCCAGCGGGTCTAGCGGGGGGGTGGGGACCCAGTACTTC
CASGSSGGVGTQYF
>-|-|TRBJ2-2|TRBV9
TGTGCCAGCAGCGTAGTGGGGCACACCGGGGAGCTGTTTTTT
CASSVVGHTGELFF